This T cell receptor (beta chain) was observed in a study of T cells in narcolepsy. Study-wide background: Donors had narcolepsy type 1 or type 2, or were healthy controls.

This table comes from immunoSEQ multiplex PCR, and its TCRdb copy is limited to in-frame clones, with some not included. The sample lists 25,000 to 35,000 clones, roughly three quarters occurring once. Trimming stripped 4 bases from V and 4 bases from J, with 14 bases between. Germline values: CDR1 SGHTA, CDR2 FQGNSA. CDR3 length: 15 residues. Specimen: CD45RA- memory CD4+ T cells from PBMCs. The clonotype comes from a human donor with narcolepsy. The V gene is TRBV7-2, the J gene TRBJ2-1; either TRBD1 or TRBD2 may fit D (7 bases each). CDR3 amino acids: CASSSRGGMYNEQFF. In DNA form, the CDR3 reads TGTGCCAGCAGCTCCAGGGGGGGCATGTACAATGAGCAGTTCTTC.